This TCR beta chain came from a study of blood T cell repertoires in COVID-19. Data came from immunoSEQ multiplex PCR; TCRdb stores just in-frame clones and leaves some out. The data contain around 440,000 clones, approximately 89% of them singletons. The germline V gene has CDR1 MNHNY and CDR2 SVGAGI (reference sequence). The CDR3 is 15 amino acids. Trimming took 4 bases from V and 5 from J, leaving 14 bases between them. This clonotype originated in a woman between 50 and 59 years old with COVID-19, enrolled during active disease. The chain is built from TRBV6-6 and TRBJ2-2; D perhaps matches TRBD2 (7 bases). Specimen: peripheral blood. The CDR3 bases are TGTGCCAGCAGTTTGGGGGGGGCTAGGACCGGGGAGCTGTTTTTT. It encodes CASSLGGARTGELFF.